The 20 T cell receptor beta chains in this list originate from one sample, sequenced in a study of CD8 T cells in ankylosing spondylitis. In TCRdb, the 5' RACE reads were re-called with MiXCR into one record per CDR3 protein. The sample contains approximately 300,000 distinct CDR3 sequences, less than 25% of which appear only once. The specimen was blood, either unsorted or a sorted T cell fraction (not recorded which). These receptors all come from a female donor with ankylosing spondylitis or in good health (not recorded which).

This clonotype occurred a few times. The chain recombines TRBV20-1 with TRBJ1-1; no clear D gene. V dropped 6 bases and J dropped 3 bases, with 11 bases sitting between them. This CDR3 comprises 12 residues. The germline gives CDR1 DFQATT, CDR2 SNEGSKA (reference sequence). CDR3 nucleotides: TGCAGTGCCGGTCGGGGAGACACTGAAGCTTTCTTT. It encodes CSAGRGDTEAFF.

This clonotype was detected only once. This chain joins TRBV28 and TRBJ2-7; no firm D call. The CDR3 has 12 amino acids. The germline V gene has CDR1 MDHEN and CDR2 SYDVKM. Trimming cost V 8 bases and J 3 bases, with 11 bases left between them. The CDR3 DNA reads TGTGCCAGCGGCCCTCCCCTCTACGAGCAGTACTTC. Its translation is CASGPPLYEQYF. Drawing the rest from reference TRBV28 and TRBJ2-7, the complete variable domain is DVKVTQSSRYLVKRTGEKVFLECVQDMDHENMFWYRQDPGLGLRLIYFSYDVKMKEKGDIPEGYSVSREKKERFSLILESASTNQTSMYLCASGPPLYEQYFGPGTRLTVT.

This clonotype was seen more than once but under ten times. J is TRBJ2-3 and V is TRBV20-1, with D uncertain. Per germline, CDR1 DFQATT and CDR2 SNEGSKA (reference sequence). The length of the CDR3 is 11 residues. Trimming removed 3 bases at V and 3 bases at J, with 4 bases between. The CDR3 coding sequence is TGCAGTGCTAGCAGTACAGATACGCAGTATTTT. It specifies CSASSTDTQYF.

This clonotype has just a few counts. The gene calls are TRBV9 and TRBJ2-1; 7 bases fit TRBD2. Germline CDR1 SGDLS, CDR2 YYNGEE. The V and J ends lost 3 bases and 7 bases, in that order; junction bases with no gene match: 13. The CDR3 has 16 residues. The CDR3 sequence: CASSASGYPLANEQFF. DNA of the CDR3: TGTGCCAGCAGCGCCTCAGGATACCCACTAGCGAATGAGCAGTTCTTC.

At least ten counts were recorded for this clonotype. The genes are TRBV29-1 and TRBJ1-1, with a tentative D call TRBD1 (5 bases). The CDR3 is made up of 12 amino acids. Trimming shortened V by 4 bases and J by 7 bases, and 13 bases separated the two germline ends. Germline V gene lookup returns CDR1 SQVTM and CDR2 ANQGSEA. The CDR3 sequence: CSVVWQGVEAFF. CDR3 coding DNA: TGCAGCGTTGTCTGGCAGGGAGTTGAAGCTTTCTTT.

In this sample, this clonotype turned up a few times. The gene calls are TRBV12-3 or TRBV12-4 and TRBJ2-7, with D possibly matching TRBD1 (6 bases). V was pared by 4 bases and J by 5 bases, with 12 bases between. There are 13 residues in the CDR3. CDR3 DNA: TGTGCCAGCAGTTCCTACAGGGCGAACGAGCAGTACTTC. It is translated as CASSSYRANEQYF.

The rearrangement joins TRBV27 to TRBJ2-3; D might be TRBD2 (5 bases). Germline values: CDR1 MNHEY, CDR2 SMNVEV (reference sequence). Trimming removed 7 bases at V and 2 bases at J, with 13 bases between. This CDR3 spans 14 amino acids. CDR3 in DNA: TGTGCCAGCAACGGGAAGTGGGACACAGATACGCAGTATTTT. Translation: CASNGKWDTDTQYF.

The chain joins TRBV12-3 or TRBV12-4 to TRBJ1-2, with D unresolved. There are 13 residues in the CDR3. Trimming removed 3 bases from V and 3 bases from J, with 8 bases in between. The chain's CDR3 is CASSFRLYYGYTF. The CDR3 DNA reads TGTGCCAGCAGTTTCAGACTCTACTATGGCTACACCTTC.

The rearrangement links TRBV12-3 or TRBV12-4 to TRBJ1-1; tentative D call: TRBD1 (6 bases). This CDR3 has 13 residues. Trimming stripped 5 bases from V and 4 bases from J, with 11 bases between. This CDR3 reads CASSRRQATEAFF. CDR3 sequence (DNA): TGTGCCAGCAGTCGCCGACAGGCCACTGAAGCTTTCTTT.

This chain joins TRBV5-5 and TRBJ2-7; 10 nucleotides agree with TRBD1. V lost 4 bases and J lost 2; bases outside the gene matches: 6. CDR3 length equals 15 residues. Germline values: CDR1 SGHKS, CDR2 YYEKEE (reference sequence). CDR3 amino acids: CASSNRDRGTYEQYF. CDR3 coding DNA: TGTGCCAGCAGCAACCGGGACAGGGGCACCTACGAGCAGTACTTC.

The DNA for the CDR3 is TGCGCCAGCGAACCTGCAGGGGGCGGGTCTGGGGCCAACGTCCTGACTTTC. This gives the protein CASEPAGGGSGANVLTF. The chain uses TRBV5-1 and TRBJ2-6, with 8 bases fitting TRBD1. V lost 7 bases to trimming and J lost 1 base; unmatched junction nucleotides: 10. This CDR3 has 17 residues. Germline V CDR1 and CDR2: SGHRS, YFSETQ.

This clonotype was detected only a few times. The chain is built from TRBV28 and TRBJ2-7; perhaps TRBD2 as D (7 bases). Trimming cost V 8 bases and J 13 bases, with 18 bases left between them. The length of the CDR3 is 11 residues. CDR1 and CDR2 (germline): MDHEN, SYDVKM. This CDR3 reads CASSRGGAPYF. DNA for the CDR3: TGTGCCAGCTCGAGGGGGGGAGCCCCATACTTC.

This clonotype has only a few counts. V usage is TRBV10-3 and J usage is TRBJ2-7; D gene unclear. The CDR3 covers 11 residues. V was shortened by 9 bases and J by 5 bases, with 11 bases between the two germline ends. Germline assignment: CDR1 ENHRY and CDR2 SYGVKD. CDR3 bases: TGTGCCATAAGAAGGTCGGACGAGCAGTACTTC. The encoded protein is CAIRRSDEQYF.

This clonotype was counted only a few times. The V and J genes are TRBV6-5 and TRBJ2-2; possibly TRBD2 for D (6 bases). The CDR3 is 17 residues long. The ends were cut back, 4 bases at V and 4 bases at J, with 19 bases in the middle. Germline V gene lookup returns CDR1 MNHEY and CDR2 SVGAGI. The CDR3, as DNA: TGTGCCAGCAGTTCCCCAATGACGGGGGTGGGCACCGGGGAGCTGTTTTTT. Translated: CASSSPMTGVGTGELFF.

The chain employs TRBV7-2 and TRBJ2-5; D not certain. The CDR3 extends over 14 amino acids. Trimming cost V 0 bases and J 1 base, with 6 bases left between them. The V gene's germline CDR1 is SGHTA and CDR2 FQGNSA. The CDR3 reads CASSLASVQETQYF. In nucleotides, the CDR3 is TGTGCCAGCAGCTTAGCATCTGTCCAAGAGACCCAGTACTTC.

This clonotype was detected only a few times. The V call is TRBV30, the J call TRBJ2-1; D might be TRBD1 or TRBD2, each matching 5 bases. Trimming took 4 bases from V and 5 from J, leaving 15 bases between them. This CDR3 has 14 residues. Germline CDR1 reads GTSNPN; CDR2 reads SVGIG (reference sequence). The CDR3 loop reads CAWKGREFDNEQFF. In DNA, the CDR3 is TGTGCCTGGAAGGGCAGGGAGTTCGACAATGAGCAGTTCTTC.

This clonotype was found a few times. The chain has TRBV5-1 and TRBJ2-5, with TRBD1 as a possible D gene (6 bases). Trimming stripped 4 bases from V and 4 bases from J, with 20 bases between. Germline-derived CDR1 and CDR2 are SGHRS and YFSETQ. The CDR3 sequence is 16 residues long. The CDR3 nucleotides read TGCGCCAGCAGCGCGGCGGCGACAGGTCGGCGAGAGACCCAGTACTTC. Translation: CASSAAATGRRETQYF. Full variable domain (missing parts from reference TRBV5-1 and TRBJ2-5): KAGVTQTPRYLIKTRGQQVTLSCSPISGHRSVSWYQQTPGQGLQFLFEYFSETQRNKGNFPGRFSGRQFSNSRSEMNVSTLELGDSALYLCASSAAATGRRETQYFGPGTRLLVL.

Concerning this clonotype itself: A much larger clone differs by one base, so this may be a read error. The V gene is TRBV12-3 or TRBV12-4, the J gene TRBJ2-7; TRBD1 matches at 8 bases. V was pared by 6 bases and J by 5 bases, with 9 bases of the junction left unmatched. The CDR3 contains 14 residues. CDR3 sequence: CASRIQGGSHEQYF. The CDR3 bases are TGTGCCAGCAGGATACAGGGGGGATCTCACGAGCAGTACTTC.

The DNA of the CDR3 is TGTGCCAGCAGCTCGGGACTAGCGGGAGGCAATCAGTACTTC. This sequence encodes CASSSGLAGGNQYF. The chain employs TRBV11-2 and TRBJ2-5; TRBD2 matches at 15 bases. The germline V gene encodes CDR1 SGHAT and CDR2 FQNNGV. The CDR3 sequence is 14 residues long. Germline trimming cut 4 bases from V and 11 bases from J; bases unmatched to any gene: 5.

The genes are TRBV20-1 and TRBJ2-5, with D possibly being TRBD1 or TRBD2 (5 bases each). Germline CDR1 is DFQATT and CDR2 is SNEGSKA (reference sequence). The CDR3 loop spans 13 amino acids. Trimming cost V 4 bases and J 7 bases, with 16 bases left between them. Here the CDR3 reads CSATPVGVVTQYF. CDR3 nucleotides: TGCAGTGCTACCCCTGTGGGGGTCGTGACCCAGTACTTC.